Presented here are 6 T cell receptor beta chains from one specimen sequenced in a study of blood T cell repertoires in COVID-19. Sequencing used immunoSEQ multiplex PCR; TCRdb keeps in-frame clones, though not all of them. Counted here are some 150,000 clones, about 88% occurring once; the ten biggest clones make up about 2.1%. Input material: peripheral blood. The origin of the receptors is a human donor in a cohort sampled during active COVID-19.

The genes are TRBV5-1 and TRBJ2-1; a possible D gene is TRBD2 (5 bases). The CDR3 sequence is 14 residues long. Per the germline V gene, CDR1 is SGHRS and CDR2 is YFSETQ. V was clipped by 0 bases and J by 5 bases, with 9 bases between them. Here the CDR3 DNA reads TGCGCCAGCAGCTTGGTTCCCGGGAACAATGAGCAGTTCTTC. Its protein product is CASSLVPGNNEQFF.

The CDR3 reads CASSQASGGGTDTQYF. CDR3 nucleotide sequence: TGCGCCAGCAGCCAAGCTAGCGGGGGGGGCACAGATACGCAGTATTTT. V and J are TRBV4-3 and TRBJ2-3, with 12 bases that match TRBD2. Germline V gives CDR1 LGHNA, CDR2 YSLEER. With V trimmed by 1 base and J by 1 base, 0 bases remained unmatched. The CDR3 contains 16 residues.

The rearrangement uses TRBV4-1 and TRBJ2-5; possibly TRBD2 for D (6 bases). The V end was cut by 6 bases, the J end by 7 bases, with 21 bases between. CDR3 size: 15 residues. Germline values: CDR1 MGHRA, CDR2 YSYEKL. DNA of the CDR3: TGCGCCAGCAGACAAAACCGGGGGATGGGAGGGACCCAGTACTTC. Translated, it gives CASRQNRGMGGTQYF.

The chain links TRBV20-1 to TRBJ2-3; D remains ambiguous. The CDR3 loop spans 11 amino acids. Trimming shortened V by 1 base and J by 6 bases, and 5 bases separated the two germline ends. The V gene's germline CDR1 is DFQATT and CDR2 SNEGSKA (reference sequence). DNA for the CDR3: TGCAGTGCTAGAGCCGCGGATACGCAGTATTTT. Translating it yields CSARAADTQYF.

The chain joins TRBV5-6 to TRBJ2-5; D is ambiguous. The CDR3 spans 14 residues. Germline assignment: CDR1 SGHDT and CDR2 YYEEEE. V gave up 5 bases and J gave up 2 bases, with 13 bases separating them. CDR3 sequence: CASRTPGSQETQYF. In nucleotides, the CDR3 is TGTGCCAGCAGGACCCCCGGGTCACAAGAGACCCAGTACTTC.

This rearrangement joins TRBV7-9 to TRBJ2-3; TRBD2 agrees at 9 bases. V was clipped by 6 bases and J by 2 bases; unmatched bases: 9. Per the germline V gene, CDR1 is SEHNR and CDR2 is FQNEAQ (reference sequence). The CDR3 is 16 residues long. The CDR3, as DNA: TGTGCCAGCAGTCGCACGGGACTAGCAGTCACAGATACGCAGTATTTT. This gives the protein CASSRTGLAVTDTQYF.